This TCR beta chain was obtained from a study of glioma-infiltrating T cells after dendritic cell vaccination. TCRdb's copy holds only in-frame clones and misses some; the assay was immunoSEQ multiplex PCR. The sample has fewer than 95,000 clones; roughly 85% are singletons. Time point: after dendritic cell vaccination, including at tumor progression/relapse. The input for sequencing was blood, taken after dendritic cell vaccination. This receptor was taken from a human donor with glioblastoma.

CDR3 sequence: CASSFGGHEDSYEQYF. The CDR3 DNA is TGTGCCAGCAGCTTTGGTGGACACGAAGATTCCTACGAGCAGTACTTC. The chain recombines TRBV7-8 with TRBJ2-7; perhaps TRBD1 as D (5 bases). V was cut by 3 bases and J by 1 base, with 16 bases left in between. CDR3 size: 16 residues. Germline CDR1 is SGHVS and CDR2 is FQNEAQ. The whole variable domain, filled in from reference TRBV7-8 and TRBJ2-7, reads GAGVSQSPRYKVAKRGQDVALRCDPISGHVSLFWYQQALGQGPEFLTYFQNEAQLDKSGLPSDRFFAERPEGSVSTLKIQRTQQEDSAVYLCASSFGGHEDSYEQYFGPGTRLTVT.